The rows below give T cell receptor beta chains drawn from one sample of a study of human T cells and chemical hapten exposure. TCRdb fed the RACE reads into MiXCR, producing one record per CDR3 protein. The sample includes over 80,000 distinct CDR3 sequences, roughly 10% of them seen just once. The specimen was whole blood, collected in connection with sensitization to the hapten diphenylcyclopropenone (DPC). The source of these receptors is a woman in her twenties or thirties with alopecia areata. Some clones in this sample may be carry-over from other donors' samples. Both conserved end residues are part of each CDR3. A D gene is named only where the DNA matches it firmly. Size is stated for part of the rows, as once, few or many counts, or as a class when the clone is expanded.

size: NA; J: TRBJ2-3; V: TRBV11-2; D: NA; CDR3: CASSLNKDTQYF; DNA: TGTGCCAGCAGCTTGAATAAGGATACGCAGTATTTT
size: many; J: TRBJ2-3; V: TRBV4-3; D: NA; CDR3: CASSQEEGELIWYF; DNA: TGCGCCAGCAGCCAAGAAGAGGGCGAACTGATATGGTATTTT
size: many; J: TRBJ1-3; V: TRBV20-1; D: NA; CDR3: CSGQDLSGNTIYF; DNA: TGCAGTGGACAGGACCTCTCTGGAAACACCATATATTTT
size: many; J: TRBJ2-3; V: TRBV24-1; D: TRBD2; CDR3: CATSDSAPSGSSTDTQYF; DNA: TGTGCCACCAGTGATTCGGCGCCTAGCGGGAGCAGCACAGATACGCAGTATTTT
size: many; J: TRBJ1-2; V: TRBV14; D: TRBD1; CDR3: CASSPHGTGGFGYTF; DNA: TGTGCCAGCAGCCCGCACGGGACAGGCGGCTTTGGCTACACCTTC
size: NA; J: TRBJ2-1; V: TRBV5-1; D: TRBD1; CDR3: CASSLVDRVNEQFF; DNA: TGCGCCAGCAGCTTGGTGGACAGGGTTAATGAGCAGTTCTTC
size: NA; J: TRBJ1-1; V: TRBV29-1; D: TRBD1; CDR3: CSVKQGVDTEAFF; DNA: TGCAGCGTCAAACAGGGGGTGGACACTGAAGCTTTCTTT
size: NA; J: TRBJ1-1; V: TRBV5-1; D: NA; CDR3: CASSPLSGTEAFF; DNA: TGCGCCAGCAGCCCCTTGAGCGGCACTGAAGCTTTCTTT
size: many; J: TRBJ1-5; V: TRBV30; D: NA; CDR3: CACEGRGNQPQHF; DNA: TGTGCCTGTGAGGGTAGGGGCAATCAGCCCCAGCATTTT
size: NA; J: TRBJ1-5; V: TRBV19; D: NA; CDR3: CASSVAISQPQHF; DNA: TGTGCCAGTAGTGTTGCCATCTCTCAGCCCCAGCATTTT
size: many; J: TRBJ2-5; V: TRBV7-8; D: NA; CDR3: CASSLGGKETQYF; DNA: TGTGCCAGCAGCTTAGGCGGTAAAGAGACCCAGTACTTC
size: few; J: TRBJ2-1; V: TRBV2; D: TRBD1; CDR3: CASAWQGAYNEQFF; DNA: TGTGCCAGCGCCTGGCAGGGGGCCTACAATGAGCAGTTCTTC
size: many; J: TRBJ1-1; V: TRBV7-9; D: NA; CDR3: CASSCPGLMNTEAFF; DNA: TGTGCCAGCAGCTGTCCGGGACTGATGAACACTGAAGCTTTCTTT
size: few; J: TRBJ1-1; V: TRBV20-1; D: NA; CDR3: CSAIGSRDTEAFF; DNA: TGCAGTGCTATAGGGAGCAGGGACACTGAAGCTTTCTTT
size: few; J: TRBJ1-5; V: TRBV6-2/TRBV6-3; D: TRBD1; CDR3: CASSYVGQGSQPQHF; DNA: TGTGCCAGCAGTTACGTGGGACAGGGCTCCCAGCCCCAGCATTTT
size: NA; J: TRBJ2-5; V: TRBV27; D: TRBD2; CDR3: CASSFGGGETQYF; DNA: TGTGCCAGCAGTTTCGGGGGGGGTGAGACCCAGTACTTC
size: few; J: TRBJ1-2; V: TRBV20-1; D: NA; CDR3: CSATGPRGGYGYTF; DNA: TGCAGTGCTACGGGACCACGAGGAGGGTATGGCTACACCTTC
size: many; J: TRBJ2-3; V: TRBV4-1; D: NA; CDR3: CASSQMRADTQYF; DNA: TGCGCCAGCAGCCAAATGCGTGCAGATACGCAGTATTTT
size: few; J: TRBJ1-5; V: TRBV28; D: TRBD1; CDR3: CASNLIRDSAWMHF; DNA: TGTGCCAGCAACCTTATCCGGGACAGCGCGTGGATGCATTTT
size: many; J: TRBJ1-1; V: TRBV5-5; D: NA; CDR3: CASSFLGENTEAFF; DNA: TGTGCCAGCAGCTTTCTGGGGGAAAACACTGAAGCTTTCTTT
size: NA; J: TRBJ2-1; V: TRBV18; D: TRBD2; CDR3: CASSPQEALAGGGEQFF; DNA: TGTGCCAGCTCACCCCAGGAGGCCCTAGCGGGAGGGGGAGAGCAGTTCTTC
size: NA; J: TRBJ2-7; V: TRBV19; D: TRBD2; CDR3: CASSIVLGLATYEQYF; DNA: TGTGCCAGTAGTATAGTCCTGGGACTAGCGACCTACGAGCAGTACTTC
size: many; J: TRBJ2-5; V: TRBV12-3/TRBV12-4; D: NA; CDR3: CASSPAVGADQETQYF; DNA: TGTGCCAGCAGTCCGGCGGTGGGGGCGGACCAAGAGACCCAGTACTTC
size: many; J: TRBJ2-3; V: TRBV5-1; D: TRBD2; CDR3: CASSLVLAGGADTQYF; DNA: TGCGCCAGCAGCTTGGTCTTAGCGGGAGGCGCGGATACGCAGTATTTT
size: many; J: TRBJ2-1; V: TRBV7-2; D: TRBD2; CDR3: CASSLSSGNYNEQFF; DNA: TGTGCCAGCAGCTTATCTAGCGGGAATTACAATGAGCAGTTCTTC
size: few; J: TRBJ1-5; V: TRBV7-2; D: NA; CDR3: CASSLVWQGSNQPQHF; DNA: TGTGCCAGCAGCTTAGTGTGGCAGGGGTCCAATCAGCCCCAGCATTTT
size: medium-sized; J: TRBJ2-5; V: TRBV12-3/TRBV12-4; D: TRBD1; CDR3: CASSEQGQETQYF; DNA: TGTGCCAGCAGTGAACAGGGGCAAGAGACCCAGTACTTC
size: NA; J: TRBJ1-1; V: TRBV11-1; D: TRBD1; CDR3: CASSLKTGRDTEAFF; DNA: TGTGCCAGCAGCCTAAAGACAGGGAGGGACACTGAAGCTTTCTTT
size: NA; J: TRBJ1-1; V: TRBV29-1; D: NA; CDR3: CSVGNMNTEAFF; DNA: TGCAGCGTCGGGAACATGAACACTGAAGCTTTCTTT
size: few; J: TRBJ1-5; V: TRBV20-1; D: TRBD1; CDR3: CSAGSGGGIQPQHF; DNA: TGCAGTGCCGGATCAGGGGGTGGCATTCAGCCCCAGCATTTT
size: many; J: TRBJ2-5; V: TRBV29-1; D: NA; CDR3: CSVEGGETQYF; DNA: TGCAGCGTTGAAGGGGGAGAGACCCAGTACTTC
size: NA; J: TRBJ2-2; V: TRBV6-4; D: NA; CDR3: CASSEGPTGELFF; DNA: TGTGCCAGCAGTGAAGGACCCACCGGGGAGCTGTTTTTT
size: many; J: TRBJ2-3; V: TRBV28; D: TRBD2; CDR3: CASSWGGSTDTQYF; DNA: TGTGCCAGCAGTTGGGGCGGGAGTACAGATACGCAGTATTTT
size: many; J: TRBJ1-1; V: TRBV29-1; D: NA; CDR3: CSVLRGGVMAEAFF; DNA: TGCAGCGTCCTTAGGGGGGGCGTAATGGCTGAAGCTTTCTTT
size: few; J: TRBJ2-2; V: TRBV19; D: TRBD2; CDR3: CASREGGSTGELFF; DNA: TGTGCCAGTAGGGAGGGAGGGAGCACCGGGGAGCTGTTTTTT
size: few; J: TRBJ2-4; V: TRBV12-3/TRBV12-4; D: NA; CDR3: CASSPQGAKNIQYF; DNA: TGTGCCAGCAGCCCTCAGGGGGCCAAAAACATTCAGTACTTC
size: many; J: TRBJ2-3; V: TRBV28; D: NA; CDR3: CASRTGKGYTDTQYF; DNA: TGTGCCAGCAGAACAGGGAAAGGTTACACAGATACGCAGTATTTT
size: NA; J: TRBJ2-3; V: TRBV19; D: NA; CDR3: CASSNTGIPSTDTQYF; DNA: TGTGCCAGTAGTAATACCGGGATCCCTAGCACAGATACGCAGTATTTT
size: many; J: TRBJ2-5; V: TRBV28; D: NA; CDR3: CASSDSAQETQYF; DNA: TGTGCCAGCAGTGACAGCGCACAAGAGACCCAGTACTTC
size: many; J: TRBJ2-7; V: TRBV12-3/TRBV12-4; D: NA; CDR3: CASSPAPSYEQYF; DNA: TGTGCCAGCAGTCCCGCCCCGAGCTACGAGCAGTACTTC
size: few; J: TRBJ1-5; V: TRBV28; D: TRBD1; CDR3: CASSYGQGIQPQHF; DNA: TGTGCCAGCAGTTATGGACAGGGGATTCAGCCCCAGCATTTT
size: many; J: TRBJ2-7; V: TRBV24-1; D: NA; CDR3: CATSQGGGYEQYF; DNA: TGTGCCACCAGCCAGGGGGGAGGCTACGAGCAGTACTTC
size: many; J: TRBJ1-4; V: TRBV29-1; D: NA; CDR3: CSVASPTNEKLFF; DNA: TGCAGCGTGGCCAGCCCAACTAATGAAAAACTGTTTTTT
size: NA; J: TRBJ1-5; V: TRBV28; D: NA; CDR3: CASSSGDLSNQPQHF; DNA: TGTGCCAGCAGTTCAGGGGATTTAAGCAATCAGCCCCAGCATTTT
size: many; J: TRBJ2-6; V: TRBV4-2; D: NA; CDR3: CASSQGDGANVLTF; DNA: TGTGCCAGCAGCCAGGGGGATGGGGCCAACGTCCTGACTTTC
size: NA; J: TRBJ1-1; V: TRBV4-1; D: NA; CDR3: CASSLPTGRWTEAFF; DNA: TGCGCCAGCAGCCTTCCGACGGGGAGGTGGACTGAAGCTTTCTTT
size: NA; J: TRBJ1-1; V: TRBV6-5; D: NA; CDR3: CASSPVGPDTEAFF; DNA: TGTGCCAGCAGCCCCGTCGGCCCGGACACTGAAGCTTTCTTT
size: NA; J: TRBJ2-3; V: TRBV11-2; D: NA; CDR3: CASSSSRRPDTQYF; DNA: TGTGCCAGCAGCTCTAGTCGGAGACCAGATACGCAGTATTTT
size: many; J: TRBJ2-5; V: TRBV28; D: NA; CDR3: CASSLFVRVQETQYF; DNA: TGTGCCAGCAGTTTGTTCGTTCGAGTGCAAGAGACCCAGTACTTC
size: many; J: TRBJ1-1; V: TRBV20-1; D: TRBD1; CDR3: CSARLPGTGIGTEAFF; DNA: TGCAGTGCTCGCCTCCCTGGGACAGGGATTGGCACTGAAGCTTTCTTT
size: NA; J: TRBJ2-3; V: TRBV29-1; D: NA; CDR3: CSPERYANTQYF; DNA: TGCAGCCCCGAGAGGTATGCTAATACGCAGTATTTT
size: NA; J: TRBJ2-5; V: TRBV30; D: NA; CDR3: CAWSVGGETQYF; DNA: TGTGCCTGGAGTGTAGGAGGGGAGACCCAGTACTTC